The present TCR beta chain was sequenced within a study of read filtering for tumor transcriptome and immune sequencing (dated by TCRdb to between 2020 and 2021). With regard to the full study: Of the patients in the cohort, more than 16 were male and around 14 were female, and their mean age was about 72 years, with a range of about 40 to 85. As a main aim, a read-filtering strategy for immune repertoire data was addressed, with the specific question being whether clonotypes supported by a single read should be removed. Using the same bone marrow samples, the study ran both targeted immune repertoire sequencing and bulk whole-transcriptome sequencing and then compared the TCR repertoires from each method. Whole-transcriptome libraries were prepared with the TruSeq RNA Access Library Prep Kit after DNase treatment. Under revised international staging, about eight patients fell into R-ISS I, 16 into R-ISS II and over five into R-ISS III. Per sample, about 4.05 to 10.27 million TCR-region mapped reads were obtained with IR-seq, compared with only about 80 to 1,400 with RNA-seq.

General findings and caveats noted by the study authors: In IR-seq, around 85% of clonotypes but around 3.5% of total reads were represented by single-read clonotypes, whereas in RNA-seq, less than 75% of clonotypes and almost 45% of reads were represented by single-read clonotypes. The correlation between IR-seq and RNA-seq shared clonotype proportions was increased by removal of single-read clonotypes. Rather than purified T cells, the sorted CD138-negative fraction was a mixed bone marrow immune population. Compared with RNA-seq, IR-seq captured clonotypes at much higher depth and more reliably, and a smaller IR-seq throughput was enough to identify most shared clonotypes.

The Immunoverse kit was used to build TCR libraries from roughly 440 ng RNA, with molecular barcoded adaptors covering alpha/delta and beta/gamma chains. TCR library preparation used the same RNA that went into transcriptome sequencing. An Illumina HiSeq 4000 with 2 x 150 cycles was used to sequence the TCR libraries. Under the source paper's analysis protocol: Using MiXCR, which included quality filtering and error correction, TCR reads were aligned to human V, D, J and C references and then assembled into CDR3 clonotypes. The tcR package in R was used to analyze clonotype counts and gene usage diversity. For inspection of raw mapping reads, RNA-seq reads were mapped by STAR aligner version 2.5.3a onto GRCh37 of the human genome. To test the effect of sequencing depth on detected clonotypes, IR-seq fastq files were randomly downsampled using Seqtk 1.3. TCRdb applied fastp at Q25 and MiXCR to the public reads, then kept only in-frame beta chains. Each entry is one CDR3 protein sequence, shown with its most common DNA and genes. TCRdb's processing, not the authors' own work, is the source of the V and J calls. The sample table contains about 35,000 distinct CDR3 sequences; only one count was recorded for around 15% of them. The ten largest clones add up to 6.5% to 8.5% of the sample.

Compared with germline, V lacks 4 bases and J lacks 4 bases; bases without a gene match: 10. Looking up the germline V gene yields CDR1 MNHEY and CDR2 SVGEGT. The CDR3 has 16 amino acids, counting the end cysteine and phenylalanine. The entry retains the CDR3 DNA only, 48 bases that are in frame from base 1. The sample holds many counts of this clonotype. No antigen is known for it. The input lacks base qualities; no much larger clone sits a single base away. Every patient had bone marrow sampled at the time of active disease. Bone marrow mononuclear cells were isolated by Ficoll-Hypaque density gradient centrifugation. CD138-negative cells were obtained by negative selection after labeling with CD138 magnetic microbeads on a MACS separator, removing myeloma plasma cells. The purity of the isolated cells was checked by flow cytometry with CD138 antibodies on an Attune NxT. TRIzol reagent was used to extract total RNA, which was then quantified with a NanoDrop spectrophotometer. Paired RNA-seq and IR-seq were performed on the CD138-negative bone marrow sample of each patient.

The sample comprised a population of CD138-negative cells sorted from bone marrow. In the paper's terms, the cell subset or site label means: bone marrow mononuclear cells depleted of CD138+ plasma/myeloma cells by negative magnetic selection. The rearrangement joined TRBV6-2 or TRBV6-3 to TRBJ1-5; 7 central bases correspond to TRBD1. This receptor was taken from a donor aged 40 or older with multiple myeloma. CDR3 reads: CASSLRRQGYNQPQHF. The DNA reads as follows: TGTGCCAGCAGTTTAAGGAGACAGGGCTATAATCAGCCCCAGCATTTT.